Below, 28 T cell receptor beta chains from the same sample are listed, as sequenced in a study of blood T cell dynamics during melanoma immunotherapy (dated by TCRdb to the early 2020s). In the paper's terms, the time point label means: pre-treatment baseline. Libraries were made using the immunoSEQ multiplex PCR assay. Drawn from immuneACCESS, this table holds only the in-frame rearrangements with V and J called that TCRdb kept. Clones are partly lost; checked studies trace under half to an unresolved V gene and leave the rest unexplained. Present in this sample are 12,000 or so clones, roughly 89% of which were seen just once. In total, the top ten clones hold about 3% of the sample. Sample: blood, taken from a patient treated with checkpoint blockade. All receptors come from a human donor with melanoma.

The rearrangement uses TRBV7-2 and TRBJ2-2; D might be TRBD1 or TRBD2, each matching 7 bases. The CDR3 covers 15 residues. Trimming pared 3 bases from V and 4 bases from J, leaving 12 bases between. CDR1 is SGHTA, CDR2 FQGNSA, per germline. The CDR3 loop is CASSLGGGLTGELFF. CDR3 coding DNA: TGTGCCAGCAGCTTGGGAGGGGGCCTCACCGGGGAGCTGTTTTTT.

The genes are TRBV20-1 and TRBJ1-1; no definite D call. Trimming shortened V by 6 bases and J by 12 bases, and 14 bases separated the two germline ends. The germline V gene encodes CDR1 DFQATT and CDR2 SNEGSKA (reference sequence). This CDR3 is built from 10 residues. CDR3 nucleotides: TGCAGTGCCGTTACTTCGGTGACTTTCTTT. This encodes CSAVTSVTFF.

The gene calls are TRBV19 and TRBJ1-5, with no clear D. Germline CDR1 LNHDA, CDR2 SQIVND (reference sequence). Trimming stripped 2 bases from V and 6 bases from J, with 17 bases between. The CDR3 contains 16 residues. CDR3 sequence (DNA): TGTGCCAGTAGTATACCCCCCGGGGTGTTTGGTCAGCCCCAGCATTTT. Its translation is CASSIPPGVFGQPQHF.

The CDR3 loop is CASSSYGTNYGYTF. CDR3 nucleotide sequence: TGTGCCAGCAGCTCCTACGGAACTAACTATGGCTACACCTTC. V usage is TRBV7-2 and J usage is TRBJ1-2; D unclear. From germline, CDR1 is SGHTA and CDR2 FQGNSA. V was trimmed by 4 bases and J by 0 bases, leaving 9 bases between them. The CDR3 is made up of 14 amino acids.

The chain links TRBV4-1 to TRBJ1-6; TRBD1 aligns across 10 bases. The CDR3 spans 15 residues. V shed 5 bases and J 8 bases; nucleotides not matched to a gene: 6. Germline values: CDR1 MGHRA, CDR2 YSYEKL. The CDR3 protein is CASSDLGTGDSPLHF. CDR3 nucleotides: TGCGCCAGCAGCGATTTAGGGACAGGGGATTCACCCCTCCACTTT.

DNA of the CDR3: TGTGCCAGCAGCCGGGACAGAACTCAGCCCCAGCATTTT. Protein product: CASSRDRTQPQHF. The chain recombines TRBV11-2 with TRBJ1-5; 7 bases fit TRBD1. The CDR3 is 13 residues long. CDR1 is SGHAT, CDR2 FQNNGV, per germline. V lost 5 bases to trimming and J lost 6 bases; unmatched junction nucleotides: 4.

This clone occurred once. CDR3 sequence: CASSLASGRAREQFF. CDR3 DNA: TGCGCCAGCAGCTTGGCTAGCGGGAGGGCCCGTGAGCAGTTCTTC. The chain uses TRBV5-1 and TRBJ2-1; 12 nucleotides agree with TRBD2. The germline gives CDR1 SGHRS, CDR2 YFSETQ. The CDR3 is 15 residues long. The trim removed 0 bases at V and 9 bases at J, leaving 4 bases unmatched.

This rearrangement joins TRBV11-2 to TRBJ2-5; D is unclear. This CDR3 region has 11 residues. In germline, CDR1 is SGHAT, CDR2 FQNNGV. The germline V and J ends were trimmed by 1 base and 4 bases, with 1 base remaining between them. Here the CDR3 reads CASSLGETQYF. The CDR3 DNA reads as TGTGCCAGCAGCTTAGGAGAGACCCAGTACTTC.

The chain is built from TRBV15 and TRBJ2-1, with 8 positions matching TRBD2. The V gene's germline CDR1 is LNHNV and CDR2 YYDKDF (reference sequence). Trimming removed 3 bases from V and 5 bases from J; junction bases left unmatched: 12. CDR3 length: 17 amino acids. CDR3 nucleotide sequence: TGTGCCACCAGCAGCCCCAGTTGGGGACTAGGGAACAATGAGCAGTTCTTC. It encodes CATSSPSWGLGNNEQFF.

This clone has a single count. The chain's CDR3 is CASSSRQRENTEAFF. Written as DNA, the CDR3 is TGTGCCAGCAGCTCCCGACAGCGAGAGAACACTGAAGCTTTCTTT. The chain employs TRBV5-6 and TRBJ1-1, with D perhaps matching TRBD1 (5 bases). The CDR3 loop spans 15 amino acids. V lost 3 bases and J lost 1, with 13 bases in between. CDR1 and CDR2 from the germline V gene are SGHDT and YYEEEE.

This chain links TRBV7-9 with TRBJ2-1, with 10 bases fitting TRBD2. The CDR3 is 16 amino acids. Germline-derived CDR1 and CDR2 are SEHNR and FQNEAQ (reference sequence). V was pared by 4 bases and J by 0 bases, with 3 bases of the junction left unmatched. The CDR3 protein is CASSWTSGTSYNEQFF. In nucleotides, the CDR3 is TGTGCCAGCAGCTGGACTAGCGGTACCTCCTACAATGAGCAGTTCTTC.

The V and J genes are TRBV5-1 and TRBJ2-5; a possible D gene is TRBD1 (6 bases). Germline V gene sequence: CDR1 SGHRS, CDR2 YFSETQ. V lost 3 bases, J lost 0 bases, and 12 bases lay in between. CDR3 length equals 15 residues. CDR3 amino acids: CASSSIRGHQETQYF. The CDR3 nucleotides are TGCGCCAGCAGCTCGATCAGGGGCCACCAAGAGACCCAGTACTTC.

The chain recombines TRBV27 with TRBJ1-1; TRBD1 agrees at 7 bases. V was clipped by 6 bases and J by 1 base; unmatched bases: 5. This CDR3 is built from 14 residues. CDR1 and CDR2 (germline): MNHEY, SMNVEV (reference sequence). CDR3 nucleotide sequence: TGTGCCAGCAGCGAGACAGGGACGAACACTGAAGCTTTCTTT. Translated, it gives CASSETGTNTEAFF.

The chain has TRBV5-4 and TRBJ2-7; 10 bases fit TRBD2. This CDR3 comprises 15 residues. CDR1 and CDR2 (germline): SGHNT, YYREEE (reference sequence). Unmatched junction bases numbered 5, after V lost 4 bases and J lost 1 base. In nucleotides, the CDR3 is TGTGCCAGCAGCCTACCTAGCGGGGGATCCTACGAGCAGTACTTC. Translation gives CASSLPSGGSYEQYF.

The CDR3 is CATGLASYNEQFF. CDR3 sequence (DNA): TGTGCCACCGGACTAGCGAGTTACAATGAGCAGTTCTTC. The chain links TRBV2 to TRBJ2-1, with 9 bases aligning to TRBD2. This CDR3 has 13 residues. Germline assignment: CDR1 SNHLY and CDR2 FYNNEI. The J segment lost 4 bases and the V segment lost 10 bases, leaving 5 bases of the junction unmatched.

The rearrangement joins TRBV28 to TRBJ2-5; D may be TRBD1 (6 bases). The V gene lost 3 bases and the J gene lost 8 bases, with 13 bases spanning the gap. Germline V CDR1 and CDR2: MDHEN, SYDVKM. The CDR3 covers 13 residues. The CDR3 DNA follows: TGTGCCAGCAGTTTCCAGATACAGGGAACCCAGTACTTC. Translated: CASSFQIQGTQYF.

CDR3 nucleotide sequence: TGCGCCAGCAGCCAAGGGCCGGGTTACATGAACACTGAAGCTTTCTTT. This gives the protein CASSQGPGYMNTEAFF. The V and J genes are TRBV4-3 and TRBJ1-1; D unresolved. The CDR3 length is 16 residues. The germline V gene has CDR1 LGHNA and CDR2 YSLEER. The V gene lost 1 base and the J gene lost 0 bases, with 12 bases spanning the gap.

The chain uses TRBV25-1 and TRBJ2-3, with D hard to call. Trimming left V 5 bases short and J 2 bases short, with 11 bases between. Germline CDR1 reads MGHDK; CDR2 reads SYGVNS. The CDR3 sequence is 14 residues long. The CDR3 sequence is CASSLARITDTQYF. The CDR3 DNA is TGTGCCAGCAGTCTGGCCAGAATCACAGATACGCAGTATTTT.

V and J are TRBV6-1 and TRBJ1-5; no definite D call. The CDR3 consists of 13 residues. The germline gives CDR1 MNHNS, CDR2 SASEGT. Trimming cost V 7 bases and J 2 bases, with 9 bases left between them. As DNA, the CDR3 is TGTGCCAGCATCCCAGGAGGCAATCAGCCCCAGCATTTT. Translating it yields CASIPGGNQPQHF.

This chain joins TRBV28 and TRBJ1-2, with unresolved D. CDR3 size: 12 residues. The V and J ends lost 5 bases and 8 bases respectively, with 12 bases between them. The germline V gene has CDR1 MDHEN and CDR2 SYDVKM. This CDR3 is CASSINLRGYTF. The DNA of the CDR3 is TGTGCCAGCAGTATCAACTTAAGGGGCTACACCTTC.

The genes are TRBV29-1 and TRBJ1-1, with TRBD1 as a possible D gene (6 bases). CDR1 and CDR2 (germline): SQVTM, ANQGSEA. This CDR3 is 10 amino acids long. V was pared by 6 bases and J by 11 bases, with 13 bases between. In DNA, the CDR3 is TGCAGCGTGAGGGAGGGGGGGGCTTTCTTT. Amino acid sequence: CSVREGGAFF. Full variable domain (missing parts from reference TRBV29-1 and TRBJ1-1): SAVISQKPSRDICQRGTSLTIQCQVDSQVTMMFWYRQQPGQSLTLIATANQGSEATYESGFVIDKFPISRPNLTFSTLTVSNMSPEDSSIYLCSVREGGAFFGQGTRLTVV.

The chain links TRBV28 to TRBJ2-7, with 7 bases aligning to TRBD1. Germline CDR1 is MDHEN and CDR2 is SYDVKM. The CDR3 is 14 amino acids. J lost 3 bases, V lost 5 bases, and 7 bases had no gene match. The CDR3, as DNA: TGTGCCAGCAGTCCAGGGACAGCTTTCTACGAGCAGTACTTC. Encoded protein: CASSPGTAFYEQYF.

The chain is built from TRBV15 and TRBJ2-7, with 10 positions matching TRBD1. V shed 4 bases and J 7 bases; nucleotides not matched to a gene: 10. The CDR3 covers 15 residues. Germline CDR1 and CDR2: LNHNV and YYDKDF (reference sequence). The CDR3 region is CATSTLTGGVYEQYF. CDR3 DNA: TGTGCCACCAGCACATTGACAGGGGGCGTTTATGAGCAGTACTTC.

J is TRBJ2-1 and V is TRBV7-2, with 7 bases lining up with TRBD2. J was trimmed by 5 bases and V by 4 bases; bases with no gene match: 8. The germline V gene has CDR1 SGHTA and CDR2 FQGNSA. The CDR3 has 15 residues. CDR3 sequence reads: CASSSSGGSDNEQFF. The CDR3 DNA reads TGTGCCAGCAGCTCGTCGGGCGGGAGTGACAATGAGCAGTTCTTC.

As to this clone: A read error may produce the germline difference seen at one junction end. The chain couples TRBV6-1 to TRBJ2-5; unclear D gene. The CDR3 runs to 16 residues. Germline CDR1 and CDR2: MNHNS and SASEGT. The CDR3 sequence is CASSVLVFGPTSSRDF. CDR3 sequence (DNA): TGTGCCAGCAGTGTTCTGGTTTTCGGGCCTACCAGCAGTCGGGACTTC.

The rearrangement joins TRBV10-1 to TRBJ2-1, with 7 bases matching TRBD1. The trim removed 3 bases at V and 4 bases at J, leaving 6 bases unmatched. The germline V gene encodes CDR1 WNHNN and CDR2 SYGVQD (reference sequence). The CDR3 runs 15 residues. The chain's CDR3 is CASSDGLDRYNEQFF. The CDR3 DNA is TGCGCCAGCAGTGACGGACTGGACAGGTACAATGAGCAGTTCTTC.

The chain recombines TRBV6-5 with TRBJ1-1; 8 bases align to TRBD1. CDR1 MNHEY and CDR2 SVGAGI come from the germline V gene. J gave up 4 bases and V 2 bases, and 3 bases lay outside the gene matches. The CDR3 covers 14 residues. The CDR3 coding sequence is TGTGCCAGCAGTTACGGACAGGGCAGCACTGAAGCTTTCTTT. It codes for CASSYGQGSTEAFF.

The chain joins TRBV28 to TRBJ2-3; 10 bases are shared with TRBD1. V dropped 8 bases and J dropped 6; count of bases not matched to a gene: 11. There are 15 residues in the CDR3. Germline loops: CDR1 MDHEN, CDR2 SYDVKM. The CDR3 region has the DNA TGTGCCAGCGGCCCCGCCGGGACAGGGGTTGATACGCAGTATTTT. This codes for CASGPAGTGVDTQYF.